This T cell receptor (beta chain) emerged from a study of shared clonotypes between healthy human individuals. TCRdb keeps only in-frame clones here, not all; method: immunoSEQ multiplex PCR. Of around 1.5 million clones in the sample, nearly 99% are singletons; the top ten hold around 0.47%. Findings of the study overall: Generation probability values for non-shared clonotypes were lower than those for clonotypes shared by all four donors.

V lost 1 base, J lost 1 base, and 5 bases stayed unmatched. CDR3 size: 16 residues. Per the germline V gene, CDR1 is SNHLY and CDR2 is FYNNEI. About this clone: Its antigen is not known.

The authors divided CD4+ cells into CD45RA+ naive and CD45RA-negative memory subsets. J is TRBJ2-5 and V is TRBV2; 8 bases are a match to TRBD2. Sequencing was carried out using naive CD4+ T cells sorted from blood. Indicated subset: CD45RA+ positively selected. The clonotype comes from a man younger than 40 in good health. The CDR3 DNA follows: TGTGCCAGCAGTGAAGATGGGACTAGTCCCCAAGAGACCCAGTACTTC. Encoded protein: CASSEDGTSPQETQYF.